This T cell receptor beta chain was documented in a study of CD8 T cells in ankylosing spondylitis. Findings of the study overall: A motif in TCR beta, a set of seven to nine highly homologous variants, appeared characteristic of ankylosing spondylitis blood. Past research had described some motif variants in reactive arthritis synovial fluid and blood.

TCRdb processed the 5' RACE reads anew with MiXCR; each CDR3 protein has one entry. This sample has 250,000 to 350,000 distinct CDR3 sequences, with around 18% found just once. Regarding this clonotype: No antigen is known for it.

Sequencing input: blood, either unsorted or a sorted T cell fraction (not recorded which). This receptor was taken from a male donor with ankylosing spondylitis or in good health (not recorded which).

CDR3: CASSSGRGNTGELFF. The CDR3 nucleotides read TGCGCCAGCAGCTCTGGGCGGGGGAACACCGGGGAGCTGTTTTTT. V gene TRBV5-1 combines with J gene TRBJ2-2; possible D gene TRBD2, 6 bases. Trimming left V 3 bases short and J 1 base short, with 10 bases between. The CDR3 runs to 15 residues. Looked up from germline, CDR1 is SGHRS and CDR2 is YFSETQ.